These T cell receptor beta chains were read from a single sample in a study of identical twins. TCRdb re-called the 5' RACE reads through MiXCR, storing one row per CDR3 protein. The table includes under 350,000 distinct CDR3 sequences, around 9.7% detected once. This sample also belongs to another study, concerning yellow fever vaccine responses in identical twins.

The sample was CD8+ T cells sorted from blood. Source of these receptors: a woman between 18 and 29 years old in good health. Each CDR3 is given with its conserved first and last residue. A D gene is named only where the DNA matches it firmly. Rows may omit the clone size; those that give it use once, few, many or a size class.

J gene: TRBJ2-3; D gene: NA; clone size: NA; V gene: TRBV7-3; CDR3 DNA: TGTGCCAGCAGCTCCTGGGGGGAAACAGATACGCAGTATTTT; CDR3 protein: CASSSWGETDTQYF
J gene: TRBJ1-1; D gene: NA; clone size: few; V gene: TRBV5-1; CDR3 DNA: TGCGCCAGCAGGGCCGGGACCCTCCGCTCGGACACTGAAGCTTTCTTT; CDR3 protein: CASRAGTLRSDTEAFF
J gene: TRBJ2-1; D gene: NA; clone size: NA; V gene: TRBV6-2/TRBV6-3; CDR3 DNA: TGTGCCAGCAGTTACGGAGGGGGATTAAATGAGCAGTTCTTC; CDR3 protein: CASSYGGGLNEQFF
J gene: TRBJ2-3; D gene: TRBD1; clone size: NA; V gene: TRBV6-1; CDR3 DNA: TGTGCCAACACCGACAGGGAGAGTGGCACAGATACGCAGTATTTT; CDR3 protein: CANTDRESGTDTQYF
J gene: TRBJ2-5; D gene: TRBD2; clone size: NA; V gene: TRBV6-5; CDR3 DNA: TGTGCCAGCAGTTACTCGAGATCGGGGGGGACCCAGTACTTC; CDR3 protein: CASSYSRSGGTQYF
J gene: TRBJ2-1; D gene: NA; clone size: few; V gene: TRBV7-9; CDR3 DNA: TGTGCCAGCAGCTCAAATAAGCCGGGGCGTCTTTGGAATGAGCAGTTCTTC; CDR3 protein: CASSSNKPGRLWNEQFF
J gene: TRBJ2-6; D gene: TRBD2; clone size: few; V gene: TRBV5-1; CDR3 DNA: TGCGCCAGCAGCCAGACTAGCGATGGGGCCAACGTCCTGACTTTC; CDR3 protein: CASSQTSDGANVLTF
J gene: TRBJ2-1; D gene: TRBD2; clone size: NA; V gene: TRBV2; CDR3 DNA: TGTGCCAGCAGTGAATTTATCCTAGCGGGGGTGTCACAATTGCCCACCTACAATGAGCAGTTCTTC; CDR3 protein: CASSEFILAGVSQLPTYNEQFF
J gene: TRBJ2-5; D gene: NA; clone size: NA; V gene: TRBV5-1; CDR3 DNA: TGCGCCAGCAGCTTGGGACAGCCCTCGGAGACCCAGTACTTC; CDR3 protein: CASSLGQPSETQYF
J gene: TRBJ2-7; D gene: NA; clone size: NA; V gene: TRBV24-1; CDR3 DNA: TGTGCCACCAGTGATACCCGGGACCCCGAGGAAGACGAGCAGTACTTC; CDR3 protein: CATSDTRDPEEDEQYF
J gene: TRBJ2-1; D gene: NA; clone size: few; V gene: TRBV9; CDR3 DNA: TGTGCCAGCAGCCCCTACCACGCCGCCGAGCAGTTCTTC; CDR3 protein: CASSPYHAAEQFF
J gene: TRBJ2-1; D gene: TRBD1; clone size: NA; V gene: TRBV2; CDR3 DNA: TGTGCCAGCAGTCCCGGGACAGGGGTCTACAATGAGCAGTTCTTC; CDR3 protein: CASSPGTGVYNEQFF
J gene: TRBJ2-3; D gene: NA; clone size: NA; V gene: TRBV3-1; CDR3 DNA: TGTGCCAGCAGCCCCTACCCCCGGGCTAGCGAAGACACAGATACGCAGTATTTT; CDR3 protein: CASSPYPRASEDTDTQYF
J gene: TRBJ2-2; D gene: NA; clone size: NA; V gene: TRBV4-3; CDR3 DNA: TGCGCCAGCAGCCCGTTTAGACGTCGGGAGCTGTTTTTT; CDR3 protein: CASSPFRRRELFF
J gene: TRBJ2-6; D gene: NA; clone size: NA; V gene: TRBV7-9; CDR3 DNA: TGTGCCAGCAGCGGCAGGGGAGAAGACTCTGGGGCCAACGTCCTGACTTTC; CDR3 protein: CASSGRGEDSGANVLTF
J gene: TRBJ1-1; D gene: NA; clone size: many; V gene: TRBV29-1; CDR3 DNA: TGCAGCGTTTCATTGACGGTGAACACTGAAGCTTTCTTT; CDR3 protein: CSVSLTVNTEAFF
J gene: TRBJ2-3; D gene: TRBD2; clone size: many; V gene: TRBV29-1; CDR3 DNA: TGCAGCGTTGGGGGACTAGCGGGAGTAAGGTCAGATACGCAGTATTTT; CDR3 protein: CSVGGLAGVRSDTQYF
J gene: TRBJ2-7; D gene: TRBD2; clone size: few; V gene: TRBV28; CDR3 DNA: TGTGCCAGCAGTTTATGGGGACTAGCGGTCCCCGAGCAGTACTTC; CDR3 protein: CASSLWGLAVPEQYF
J gene: TRBJ2-1; D gene: TRBD2; clone size: many; V gene: TRBV27; CDR3 DNA: TGTGCCACCGGGACTAGCGGGATACTTCCCCACAATGAGCAGTTCTTC; CDR3 protein: CATGTSGILPHNEQFF
J gene: TRBJ1-1; D gene: TRBD1; clone size: few; V gene: TRBV6-1; CDR3 DNA: TGTGCCAGCAGTCAGGGTCCAGGGGGCTCCGGCAGGAACACTGAAGCTTTCTTT; CDR3 protein: CASSQGPGGSGRNTEAFF
J gene: TRBJ2-1; D gene: TRBD2; clone size: NA; V gene: TRBV7-3; CDR3 DNA: TGTGCCAGCGGACTAGACTTAATCCATGAGCAGTTCTTC; CDR3 protein: CASGLDLIHEQFF
J gene: TRBJ2-1; D gene: NA; clone size: NA; V gene: TRBV4-1; CDR3 DNA: TGCGCCAGCAGCCAAGAGACGGTGATCTCCTACAATGAGCAGTTCTTC; CDR3 protein: CASSQETVISYNEQFF
J gene: TRBJ2-1; D gene: NA; clone size: many; V gene: TRBV29-1; CDR3 DNA: TGCAGCGTTGAGGCGGATGGCAATGAGCAGTTCTTC; CDR3 protein: CSVEADGNEQFF
J gene: TRBJ2-2; D gene: NA; clone size: few; V gene: TRBV6-2/TRBV6-3; CDR3 DNA: TGTGCCAGCAGCAAACAGGCGAACACCGGGGAGCTGTTTTTT; CDR3 protein: CASSKQANTGELFF
J gene: TRBJ1-1; D gene: TRBD1; clone size: many; V gene: TRBV7-9; CDR3 DNA: TGTGCCAGCAGTAACCGGGACAGTGCGGCTGAAGCTTTCTTT; CDR3 protein: CASSNRDSAAEAFF
J gene: TRBJ2-1; D gene: NA; clone size: few; V gene: TRBV7-9; CDR3 DNA: TGTGCCAGCAGCTTAGGAGCTAGCGTTAATGAGCAGTTCTTC; CDR3 protein: CASSLGASVNEQFF
J gene: TRBJ2-7; D gene: TRBD2; clone size: few; V gene: TRBV4-3; CDR3 DNA: TGCGCCAGCAGCCCTGAGCGGGAGTGGGTCTACGAGCAGTACTTC; CDR3 protein: CASSPEREWVYEQYF
J gene: TRBJ2-1; D gene: TRBD2; clone size: NA; V gene: TRBV10-3; CDR3 DNA: TGTGCCATCAGCCCGGGACTAGCGGGGGGGACAACGTACAATGAGCAGTTCTTC; CDR3 protein: CAISPGLAGGTTYNEQFF
J gene: TRBJ2-6; D gene: NA; clone size: NA; V gene: TRBV11-2; CDR3 DNA: TGTGCCAGCAGCTCCTACCGGGACGGACCCTCTGGGGCCAACGTCCTGACTTTC; CDR3 protein: CASSSYRDGPSGANVLTF
J gene: TRBJ2-7; D gene: TRBD1; clone size: NA; V gene: TRBV30; CDR3 DNA: TGTGCCTCCGTCAGGGGGACCCCCTACGAGCAGTACTTC; CDR3 protein: CASVRGTPYEQYF
J gene: TRBJ2-6; D gene: NA; clone size: few; V gene: TRBV6-2/TRBV6-3; CDR3 DNA: TGTGCCAGCCGTGGAGTGTTTGGGGCCAACGTCCTGACTTTC; CDR3 protein: CASRGVFGANVLTF
J gene: TRBJ2-3; D gene: TRBD2; clone size: many; V gene: TRBV27; CDR3 DNA: TGTGCCAGCAGTTCCCCGGGGGGACGCACAGATACGCAGTATTTT; CDR3 protein: CASSSPGGRTDTQYF
J gene: TRBJ2-5; D gene: TRBD2; clone size: NA; V gene: TRBV2; CDR3 DNA: TGTGCCAGCAGTGAAGGACTAGCGGGAGTTGAGACCCAGTACTTC; CDR3 protein: CASSEGLAGVETQYF
J gene: TRBJ2-5; D gene: NA; clone size: NA; V gene: TRBV5-1; CDR3 DNA: TGCGCCAGCAGCTTGGTCGGGAGCCCGAGGGAGACCCAGTACTTC; CDR3 protein: CASSLVGSPRETQYF
J gene: TRBJ1-1; D gene: NA; clone size: few; V gene: TRBV12-3/TRBV12-4; CDR3 DNA: TGTGCCAGCACTAACTTCAGGAGCAACACTGAAGCTTTCTTT; CDR3 protein: CASTNFRSNTEAFF
J gene: TRBJ2-2; D gene: NA; clone size: NA; V gene: TRBV29-1; CDR3 DNA: TGCAGCGTCGGGCGCCCTGGGGAGCTGTTTTTT; CDR3 protein: CSVGRPGELFF
J gene: TRBJ2-5; D gene: NA; clone size: NA; V gene: TRBV15; CDR3 DNA: TGTGCCACCAGCGCTGGGACAAGCCAAGAGACCCAGTACTTC; CDR3 protein: CATSAGTSQETQYF